This T cell receptor (beta chain) was documented in a study of tumor-infiltrating lymphocytes in primary liver carcinoma. For the study at large: Tumor lesions were T1-T3 N0M0 and spanned roughly 4 to 11 cm. The study, taken as a whole, reports: Tumor-blood pairs (like tumor-adjacent pairs) overlapped less than tumor region pairs did. When set against blood, tumors had a significantly higher top-250-clone fraction (p = 0.039).

This clonotype occurred once. Its antigen is as yet unknown. A single base separates this from a much larger clone, so it may be a read error. Unsorted whole blood supplied the RNA, and germline DNA was extracted too. There were only treatment-naive patients, all with chronic HBV infection. The template, approximately 500 ng total RNA, yielded TCR beta cDNA made with a constant-region primer. Each TCR beta library was derived from three nested multiplex PCR rounds that employed slightly modified ARM-PCR. A C-beta reverse primer was combined with TRBV1-TRBV30 forward primers in the first two PCR rounds, and each round had approximately 10 cycles. A single record per CDR3 protein comes from TCRdb applying MiXCR to the multiplex PCR reads. This sample has fewer than 350,000 distinct CDR3 sequences, with about 61% found just once. This CDR3 contains 13 residues.

Material: peripheral blood. The sequence was collected from a man aged 40-49 years with primary liver carcinoma and hepatitis B virus infection. The chain recombines TRBV12-3 or TRBV12-4 with TRBJ1-5; no firm D call. CDR3 nucleotide sequence: TGTGCCAGCAGGGGTGAAGGCAATCAGACCCAGCATTTT. This translates into CASRGEGNQTQHF.